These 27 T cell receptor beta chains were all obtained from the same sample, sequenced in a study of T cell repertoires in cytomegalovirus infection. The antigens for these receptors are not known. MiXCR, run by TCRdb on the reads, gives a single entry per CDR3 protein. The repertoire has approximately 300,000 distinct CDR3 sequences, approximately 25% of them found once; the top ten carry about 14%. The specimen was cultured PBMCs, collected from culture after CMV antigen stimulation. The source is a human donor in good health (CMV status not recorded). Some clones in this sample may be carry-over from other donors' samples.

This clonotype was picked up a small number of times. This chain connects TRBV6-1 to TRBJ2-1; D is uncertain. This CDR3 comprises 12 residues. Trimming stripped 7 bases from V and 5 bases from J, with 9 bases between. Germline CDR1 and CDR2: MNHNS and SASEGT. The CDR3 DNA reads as TGTGCCAGCATGAAGGGTGACAATGAGCAGTTCTTC. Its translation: CASMKGDNEQFF.

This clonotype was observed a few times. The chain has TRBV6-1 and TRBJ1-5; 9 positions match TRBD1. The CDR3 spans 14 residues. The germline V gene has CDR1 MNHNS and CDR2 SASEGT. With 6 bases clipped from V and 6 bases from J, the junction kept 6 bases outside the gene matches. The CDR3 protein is CASRTSGQGQPQHF. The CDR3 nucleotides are TGTGCCAGCAGAACCTCGGGACAGGGTCAGCCCCAGCATTTT.

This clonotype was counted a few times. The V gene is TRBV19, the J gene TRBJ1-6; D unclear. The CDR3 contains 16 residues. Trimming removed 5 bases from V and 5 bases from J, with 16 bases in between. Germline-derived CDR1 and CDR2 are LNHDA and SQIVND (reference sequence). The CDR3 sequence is CASSSRVTTDNSPLHF. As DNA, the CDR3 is TGTGCCAGTAGTTCTCGGGTGACCACTGATAATTCACCCCTCCACTTT.

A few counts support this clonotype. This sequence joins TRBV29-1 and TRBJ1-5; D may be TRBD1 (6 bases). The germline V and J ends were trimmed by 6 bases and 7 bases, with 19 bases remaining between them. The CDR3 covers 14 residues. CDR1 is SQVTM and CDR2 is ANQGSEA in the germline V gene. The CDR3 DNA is TGCAGCGTGGGGGGCGATAGCAGGGGCCAGCCCCAGCATTTT. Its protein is CSVGGDSRGQPQHF.

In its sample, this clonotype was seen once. CDR3 in amino acids: CSVVFGGGGYGYTF. CDR3 DNA: TGCAGCGTTGTTTTCGGAGGGGGCGGTTATGGCTACACCTTC. V usage is TRBV29-1 and J usage is TRBJ1-2, with 7 bases fitting TRBD1. CDR1 is SQVTM and CDR2 is ANQGSEA in the germline V gene. The V gene end was trimmed by 4 bases and the J gene end by 5 bases; junction bases not matched to a gene: 10. CDR3 length equals 14 residues.

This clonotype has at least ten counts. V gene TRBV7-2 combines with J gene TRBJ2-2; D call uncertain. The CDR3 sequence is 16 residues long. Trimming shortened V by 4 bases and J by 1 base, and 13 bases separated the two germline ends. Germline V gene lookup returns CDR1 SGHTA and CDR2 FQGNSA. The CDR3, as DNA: TGTGCCAGCAGCTCGTTCCTACAGAGGAACACCGGGGAGCTGTTTTTT. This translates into CASSSFLQRNTGELFF.

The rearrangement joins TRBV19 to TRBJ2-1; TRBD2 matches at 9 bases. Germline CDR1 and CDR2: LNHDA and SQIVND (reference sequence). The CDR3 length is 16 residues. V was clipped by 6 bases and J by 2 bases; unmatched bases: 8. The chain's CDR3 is CASRVAGATTYNEQFF. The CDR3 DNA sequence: TGTGCCAGTAGAGTAGCGGGAGCGACTACCTACAATGAGCAGTTCTTC.

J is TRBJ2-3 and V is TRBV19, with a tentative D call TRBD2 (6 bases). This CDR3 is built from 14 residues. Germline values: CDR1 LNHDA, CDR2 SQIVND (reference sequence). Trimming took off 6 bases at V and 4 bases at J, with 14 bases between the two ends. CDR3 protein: CASRNPWGADTQYF. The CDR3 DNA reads TGTGCCAGTAGAAATCCCTGGGGGGCAGATACGCAGTATTTT. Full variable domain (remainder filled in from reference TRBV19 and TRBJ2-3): DGGITQSPKYLFRKEGQNVTLSCEQNLNHDAMYWYRQDPGQGLRLIYYSQIVNDFQKGDIAEGYSVSREKKESFPLTVTSAQKNPTAFYLCASRNPWGADTQYFGPGTRLTVL.

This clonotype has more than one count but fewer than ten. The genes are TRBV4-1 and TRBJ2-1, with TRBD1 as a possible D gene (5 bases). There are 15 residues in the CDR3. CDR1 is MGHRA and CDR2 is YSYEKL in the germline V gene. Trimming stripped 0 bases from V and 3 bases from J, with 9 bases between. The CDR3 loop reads CASSQDPGNYNEQFF. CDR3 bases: TGCGCCAGCAGCCAAGATCCAGGGAACTACAATGAGCAGTTCTTC.

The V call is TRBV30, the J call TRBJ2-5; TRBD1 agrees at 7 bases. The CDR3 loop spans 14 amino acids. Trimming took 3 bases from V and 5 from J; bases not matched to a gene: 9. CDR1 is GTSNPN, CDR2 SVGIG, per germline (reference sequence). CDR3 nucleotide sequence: TGTGCCTGGAGCCCAAAGACAGGGTCGGAGACCCAGTACTTC. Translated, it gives CAWSPKTGSETQYF.

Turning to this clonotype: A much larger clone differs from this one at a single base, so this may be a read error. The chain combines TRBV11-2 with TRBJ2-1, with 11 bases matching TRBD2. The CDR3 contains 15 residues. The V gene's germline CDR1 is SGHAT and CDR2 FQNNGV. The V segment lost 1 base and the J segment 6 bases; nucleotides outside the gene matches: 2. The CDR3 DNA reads TGTGCCAGCAGCTTAGTTAGCGGGAGGGGCAATGAGCAGTTCTTC. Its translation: CASSLVSGRGNEQFF.

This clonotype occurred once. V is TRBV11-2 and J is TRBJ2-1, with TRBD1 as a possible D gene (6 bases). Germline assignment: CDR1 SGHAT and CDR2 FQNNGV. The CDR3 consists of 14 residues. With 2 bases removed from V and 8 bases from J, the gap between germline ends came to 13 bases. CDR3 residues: CASSLSTGSDEQFF. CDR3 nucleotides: TGTGCCAGCAGCTTATCTACAGGGTCCGATGAGCAGTTCTTC.

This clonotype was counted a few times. CDR3 nucleotides: TGTGCCAGCAGTTTACAGTCCAGCGGGACAGATACGCAGTATTTT. As protein: CASSLQSSGTDTQYF. The J gene is TRBJ2-3, the V gene TRBV28; D is perhaps TRBD2 (6 bases). V lost 2 bases to trimming and J lost 3 bases, with 12 bases between them. This CDR3 spans 15 amino acids. Looked up from germline, CDR1 is MDHEN and CDR2 is SYDVKM.

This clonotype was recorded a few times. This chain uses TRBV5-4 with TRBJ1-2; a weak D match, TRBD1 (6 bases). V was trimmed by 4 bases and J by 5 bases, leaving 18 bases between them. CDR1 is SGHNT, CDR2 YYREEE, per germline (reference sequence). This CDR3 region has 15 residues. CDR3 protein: CASSPTSGVAYGYTF. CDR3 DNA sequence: TGTGCCAGCAGCCCAACCTCAGGGGTTGCGTATGGCTACACCTTC. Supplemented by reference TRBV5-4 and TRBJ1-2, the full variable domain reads ETGVTQSPTHLIKTRGQQVTLRCSSQSGHNTVSWYQQALGQGPQFIFQYYREEENGRGNFPPRFSGLQFPNYSSELNVNALELDDSALYLCASSPTSGVAYGYTFGSGTRLTVV.

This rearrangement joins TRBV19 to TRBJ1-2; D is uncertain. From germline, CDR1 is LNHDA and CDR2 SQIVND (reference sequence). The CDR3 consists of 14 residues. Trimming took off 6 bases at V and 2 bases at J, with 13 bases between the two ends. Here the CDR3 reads CASSEGGFNYGYTF. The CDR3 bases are TGTGCCAGTAGCGAGGGAGGGTTCAACTATGGCTACACCTTC.

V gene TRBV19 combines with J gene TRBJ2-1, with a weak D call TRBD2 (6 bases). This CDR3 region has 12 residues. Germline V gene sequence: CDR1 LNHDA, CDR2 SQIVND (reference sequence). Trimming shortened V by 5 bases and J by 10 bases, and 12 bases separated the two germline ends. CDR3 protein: CASSVGLYEQFF. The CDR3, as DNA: TGTGCCAGTAGTGTTGGACTATACGAGCAGTTCTTC.

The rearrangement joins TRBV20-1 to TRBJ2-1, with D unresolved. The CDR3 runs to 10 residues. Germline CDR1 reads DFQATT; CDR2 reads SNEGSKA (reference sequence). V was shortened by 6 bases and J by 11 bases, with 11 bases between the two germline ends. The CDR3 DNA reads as TGCAGTGCCGGGTCCCTAAAGCAGTTCTTC. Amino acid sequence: CSAGSLKQFF.

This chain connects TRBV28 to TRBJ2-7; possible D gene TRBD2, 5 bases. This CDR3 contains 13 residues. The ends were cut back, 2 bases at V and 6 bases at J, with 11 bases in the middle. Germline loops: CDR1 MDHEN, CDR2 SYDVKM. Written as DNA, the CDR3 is TGTGCCAGCAGTTTAAAGCGGTATCCCGAGCAGTACGTC. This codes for CASSLKRYPEQYV.

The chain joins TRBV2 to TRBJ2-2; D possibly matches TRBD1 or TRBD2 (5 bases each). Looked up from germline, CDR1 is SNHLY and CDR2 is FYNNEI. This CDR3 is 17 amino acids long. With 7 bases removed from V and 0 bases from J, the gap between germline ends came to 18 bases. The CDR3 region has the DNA TGTGCCAGCATGGGGGTTAACGGGATTTCGAACACCGGGGAGCTGTTTTTT. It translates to CASMGVNGISNTGELFF.

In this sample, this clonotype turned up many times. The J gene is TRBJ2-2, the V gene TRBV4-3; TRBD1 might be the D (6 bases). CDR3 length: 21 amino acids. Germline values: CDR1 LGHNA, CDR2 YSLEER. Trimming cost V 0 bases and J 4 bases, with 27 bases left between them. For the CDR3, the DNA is TGCGCCAGCAGCCAAGAGGACAGTCACTTACCTCAGATACGAGGCACCGGGGAGCTGTTTTTT. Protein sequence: CASSQEDSHLPQIRGTGELFF.

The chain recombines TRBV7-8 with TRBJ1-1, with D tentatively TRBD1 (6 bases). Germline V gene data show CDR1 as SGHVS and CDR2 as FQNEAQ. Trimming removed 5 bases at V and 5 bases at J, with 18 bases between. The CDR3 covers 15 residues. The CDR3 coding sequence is TGTGCCAGCAGCCAAGGCGGCAGGGGAGAAACTGAAGCTTTCTTT. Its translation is CASSQGGRGETEAFF.

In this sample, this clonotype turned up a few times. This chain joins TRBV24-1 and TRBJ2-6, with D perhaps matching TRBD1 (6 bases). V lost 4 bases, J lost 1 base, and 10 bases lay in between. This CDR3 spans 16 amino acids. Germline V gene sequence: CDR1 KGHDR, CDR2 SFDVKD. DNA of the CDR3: TGTGCCACCAGTGACCGAGGGGGTTCTGGGGCCAACGTCCTGACTTTC. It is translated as CATSDRGGSGANVLTF.

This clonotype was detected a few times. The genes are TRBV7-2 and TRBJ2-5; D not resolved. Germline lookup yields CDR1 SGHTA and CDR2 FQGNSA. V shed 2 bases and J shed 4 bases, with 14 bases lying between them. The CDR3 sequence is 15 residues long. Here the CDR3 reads CASSLRSSQGETQYF. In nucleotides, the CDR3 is TGTGCCAGCAGCTTAAGGTCTTCCCAAGGAGAGACCCAGTACTTC.

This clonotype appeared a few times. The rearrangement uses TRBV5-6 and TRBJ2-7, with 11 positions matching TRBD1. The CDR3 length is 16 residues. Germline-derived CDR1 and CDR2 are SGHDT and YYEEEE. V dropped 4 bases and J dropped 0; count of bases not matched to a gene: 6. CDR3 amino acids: CASSIGTGGASYEQYV. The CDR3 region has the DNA TGTGCCAGCAGCATCGGGACAGGGGGAGCCTCCTACGAGCAGTACGTC.

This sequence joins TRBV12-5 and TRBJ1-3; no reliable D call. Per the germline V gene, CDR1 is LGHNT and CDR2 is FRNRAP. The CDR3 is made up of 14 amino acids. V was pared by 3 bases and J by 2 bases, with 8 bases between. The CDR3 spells CASGFRPAGNTIYF. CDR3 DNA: TGTGCTAGTGGTTTTCGGCCAGCTGGAAACACCATATATTTT.

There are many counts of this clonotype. This chain's CDR3 is CASSLAGTGGKTEAFF. The CDR3 region has the DNA TGTGCCAGCAGCTTAGCTGGGACAGGGGGGAAGACTGAAGCTTTCTTT. J is TRBJ1-1 and V is TRBV7-9; 11 bases line up with TRBD1. In germline, CDR1 is SEHNR, CDR2 FQNEAQ (reference sequence). This CDR3 contains 16 residues. Germline trimming cut 0 bases from V and 5 bases from J; bases unmatched to any gene: 5.

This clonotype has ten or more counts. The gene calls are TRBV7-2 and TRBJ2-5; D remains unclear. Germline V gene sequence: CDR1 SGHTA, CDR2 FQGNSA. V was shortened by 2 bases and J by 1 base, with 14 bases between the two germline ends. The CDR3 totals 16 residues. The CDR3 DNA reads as TGTGCCAGCAGCTTATCAGGCAAATACCGCCAAGAGACCCAGTACTTC. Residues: CASSLSGKYRQETQYF. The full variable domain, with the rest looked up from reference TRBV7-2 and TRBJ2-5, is GAGVSQSPSNKVTEKGKDVELRCDPISGHTALYWYRQSLGQGLEFLIYFQGNSAPDKSGLPSDRFSAERTGGSVSTLTIQRTQQEDSAVYLCASSLSGKYRQETQYFGPGTRLLVL.